These T cell receptor beta chains were read from a single sample in a study of prognosis after radiotherapy for stage I lung cancer. TCRdb reprocessed the multiplex PCR reads with MiXCR, giving one entry per CDR3 protein. The data hold approximately 30,000 distinct CDR3 sequences, with 32% observed a single time. The specimen was PBMCs, collected before or after stereotactic body radiation therapy (not recorded which). The source is a donor of 50 years or more with non-small cell lung cancer. CDR3s include the opening cysteine and the closing phenylalanine or tryptophan. D genes are given only for firm matches. Size is stated for part of the rows, as once, few or many counts, or as a class when the clone is expanded.

TRBJ2-2 13 many - TRBV20-1 CSARRGNTGELFF TGCAGTGCTAGGCGCGGGAACACCGGGGAGCTGTTTTTT
TRBJ2-3 18 - - TRBV28 CASSLWLASPFISDTQYF TGTGCCAGCAGTTTGTGGCTAGCTTCCCCTTTTATCTCAGATACGCAGTATTTT
TRBJ2-1 16 - TRBD2 TRBV3-1 CASSQTSGRADNEQFF TGTGCCAGCAGCCAAACTAGCGGGAGGGCCGACAATGAGCAGTTCTTC